The T cell receptor beta chain under discussion was sequenced for a study of CD8 T cells in Susac syndrome. Regarding the study as a whole: The study's TCR sequencing and HLA analysis drew on a certain number of individuals. That number was acknowledged as relatively small.

This clonotype appeared a single time. Its antigen is unknown. The CDR3 is made up of 12 amino acids. With 7 bases removed from V and 5 bases from J, the gap between germline ends came to 10 bases. CDR1 and CDR2 (germline): PRHDT, FYEKMQ (reference sequence). About 0.5 to 1 ug RNA was reverse transcribed with random hexamers. Amplification of TCR beta CDR3 spanned 54 Vbeta and 13 Jbeta via immunoSEQ multiplex PCR. TCRdb analysed the immunoSEQ multiplex PCR reads with MiXCR anew, one entry per CDR3 protein. The table shows 150,000 or so distinct CDR3 sequences, with 90% to 95% occurring only once. Through negative isolation, CD4+ and CD8+ T cells were obtained, while TEMRA cells were enriched using FACS.

The J gene is TRBJ2-3, the V gene TRBV13; no firm D call. Sequencing used CD4+ T cells from PBMCs. The receptor was isolated from a human donor in good health. The CDR3 DNA sequence: TGTGCCAGCACCCAGAGGCAAGATACGCAGTATTTT. Translation gives CASTQRQDTQYF.